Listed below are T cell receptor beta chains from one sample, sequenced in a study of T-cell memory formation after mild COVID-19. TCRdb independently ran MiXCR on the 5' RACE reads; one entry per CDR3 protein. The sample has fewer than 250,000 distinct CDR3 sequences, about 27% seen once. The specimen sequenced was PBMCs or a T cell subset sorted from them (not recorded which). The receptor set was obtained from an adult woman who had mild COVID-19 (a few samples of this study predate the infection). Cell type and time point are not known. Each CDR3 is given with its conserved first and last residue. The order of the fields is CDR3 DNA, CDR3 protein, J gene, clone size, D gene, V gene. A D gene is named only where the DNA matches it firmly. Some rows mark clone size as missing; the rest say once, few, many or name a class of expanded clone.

TGCGCCAGCAGCCAAGGGACAGGGGGCTACAATGAGCAGTTCTTC	CASSQGTGGYNEQFF	TRBJ2-1	many	TRBD1	TRBV4-3
TGTGCCAGCTCTGTAAGGCAGCAAATCTCTGGCTACACCTTC	CASSVRQQISGYTF	TRBJ1-2	.	.	TRBV2
TGTGCCATCAGTCTAGGCGGGCTCTACAATGAGCAGTTCTTC	CAISLGGLYNEQFF	TRBJ2-1	few	.	TRBV10-3
TGCAGCAGTCTTGGCGGGAGCTCCTACAATGAGCAGTTCTTC	CSSLGGSSYNEQFF	TRBJ2-1	.	TRBD2	TRBV29-1
TGCAGCTCCCCCGAGGGGGGGCCAGATACGCAGTATTTT	CSSPEGGPDTQYF	TRBJ2-3	few	.	TRBV20-1
TGTGCCAGCAGCTACACCGGGGCTCGAATGGGCGAGCAGTACTTC	CASSYTGARMGEQYF	TRBJ2-7	.	.	TRBV5-6
TGCAGTGCCATCTTTGTAGCGGGGTACAATGAGCAGTTCTTC	CSAIFVAGYNEQFF	TRBJ2-1	.	TRBD2	TRBV20-1
TGTGCCAGCTCACCACTGGAGATGAACACTGAAGCTTTCTTT	CASSPLEMNTEAFF	TRBJ1-1	.	.	TRBV18
TGTGCCAGCACCGCCCCTTATACGTGGGGCACTGAAGCTTTCTTT	CASTAPYTWGTEAFF	TRBJ1-1	.	.	TRBV6-2/TRBV6-3
TGTGCCAGCAGATTAGCCAAAAACATTCAGTACTTC	CASRLAKNIQYF	TRBJ2-4	few	.	TRBV12-3/TRBV12-4
TGCAGTGCTCGGACAGGGCGGAATGGCTACACCTTC	CSARTGRNGYTF	TRBJ1-2	.	TRBD1	TRBV20-1
TGTGCCAGCAGTGACATCGGGCTAACCTCCTACGAGCAGTACTTC	CASSDIGLTSYEQYF	TRBJ2-7	once	.	TRBV2
TGTGCCAGCAGCTTATTCCCCGTAGCGGGGGGGCGGATCGGGGAGCTGTTTTTT	CASSLFPVAGGRIGELFF	TRBJ2-2	.	TRBD2	TRBV7-8
TGTGCCAGCAGCTTTTGGAGCAATCAGCCCCAGCATTTT	CASSFWSNQPQHF	TRBJ1-5	.	.	TRBV7-9
TGTGCCAGCAGTTTACGACAGGGCTACACCTTC	CASSLRQGYTF	TRBJ1-2	.	.	TRBV12-3/TRBV12-4
TGTGCCAGCAGCTGCTGCCGGGACAGCGGCACAGATACGCAGTATTTT	CASSCCRDSGTDTQYF	TRBJ2-3	.	TRBD1	TRBV7-4
TGCAGCGTTGAAATTATAGAGGGCCATAATGAGCAGTTCTTC	CSVEIIEGHNEQFF	TRBJ2-1	few	.	TRBV29-1
TGTGCCAGCAGCTTAGATTACACTGAAGCTTTCTTT	CASSLDYTEAFF	TRBJ1-1	few	.	TRBV7-9
TGCGCCAGCAGCCGTTTTCCTGGACCGGAAGAGACCCAGTACTTC	CASSRFPGPEETQYF	TRBJ2-5	.	.	TRBV5-1
TGTGCCACTTCGACTAGCGGGACTACTTTTGAGCAGTTCTTC	CATSTSGTTFEQFF	TRBJ2-1	few	TRBD2	TRBV2
TGTGCCAGCAGCTTAGGGGGAGGGTCCGGTGAGACCCAGTACTTC	CASSLGGGSGETQYF	TRBJ2-5	few	TRBD2	TRBV7-9
TGTGCCAGCAGCTTGGGGAGCCCGCTTGGGGCCAACGTCCTGACTTTC	CASSLGSPLGANVLTF	TRBJ2-6	.	.	TRBV7-2
TGTGCCAGCAGCCTCCGGGACAGGGTCGGCACCGGGGAGCTGTTTTTT	CASSLRDRVGTGELFF	TRBJ2-2	.	TRBD1	TRBV5-5
TGTGCCAGCAGCGGACTTATGGATGAAAAACTGTTTTTT	CASSGLMDEKLFF	TRBJ1-4	.	.	TRBV6-6